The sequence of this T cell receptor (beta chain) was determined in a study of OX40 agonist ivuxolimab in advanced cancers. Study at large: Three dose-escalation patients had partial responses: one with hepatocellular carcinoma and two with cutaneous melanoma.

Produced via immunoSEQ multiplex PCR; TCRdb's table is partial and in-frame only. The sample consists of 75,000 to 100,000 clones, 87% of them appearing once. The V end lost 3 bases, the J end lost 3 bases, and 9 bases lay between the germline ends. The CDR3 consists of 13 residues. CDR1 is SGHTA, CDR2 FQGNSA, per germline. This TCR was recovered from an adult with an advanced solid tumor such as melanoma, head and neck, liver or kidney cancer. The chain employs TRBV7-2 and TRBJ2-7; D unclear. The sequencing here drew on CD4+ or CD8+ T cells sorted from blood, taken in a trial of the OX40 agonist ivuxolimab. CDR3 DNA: TGTGCCAGCAGCTTCCGGGCCAACTACGAGCAGTACTTC. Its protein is CASSFRANYEQYF.